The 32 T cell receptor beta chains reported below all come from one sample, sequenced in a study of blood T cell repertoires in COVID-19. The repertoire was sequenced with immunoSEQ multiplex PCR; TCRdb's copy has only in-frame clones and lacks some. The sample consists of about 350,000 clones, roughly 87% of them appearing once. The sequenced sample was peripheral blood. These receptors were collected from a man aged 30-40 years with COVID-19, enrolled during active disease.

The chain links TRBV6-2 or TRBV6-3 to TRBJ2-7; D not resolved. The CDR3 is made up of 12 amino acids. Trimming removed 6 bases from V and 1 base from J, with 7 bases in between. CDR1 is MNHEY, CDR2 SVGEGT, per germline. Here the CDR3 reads CASSSRSYEQYF. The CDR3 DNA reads TGTGCCAGCAGCTCCCGGTCCTACGAGCAGTACTTC.

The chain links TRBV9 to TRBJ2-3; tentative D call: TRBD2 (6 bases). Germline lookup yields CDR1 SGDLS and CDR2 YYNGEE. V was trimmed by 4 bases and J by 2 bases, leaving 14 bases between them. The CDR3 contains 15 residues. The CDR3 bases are TGTGCCAGCAGCCCCCTCGGGAGATTCACAGATACGCAGTATTTT. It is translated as CASSPLGRFTDTQYF.

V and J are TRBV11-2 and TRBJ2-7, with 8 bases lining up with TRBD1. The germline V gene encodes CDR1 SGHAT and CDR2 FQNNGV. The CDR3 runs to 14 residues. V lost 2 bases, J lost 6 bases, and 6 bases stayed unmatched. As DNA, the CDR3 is TGTGCCAGCAGCTTACAGGGGGCTCATAGCGAGCAGTACTTC. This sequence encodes CASSLQGAHSEQYF.

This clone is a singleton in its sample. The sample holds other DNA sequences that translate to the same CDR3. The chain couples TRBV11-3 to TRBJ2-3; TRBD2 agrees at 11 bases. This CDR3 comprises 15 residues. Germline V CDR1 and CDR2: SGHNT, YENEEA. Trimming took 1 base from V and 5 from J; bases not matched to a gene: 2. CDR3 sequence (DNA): TGTGCCAGCAGCTTAGGAGGACTAGCGGGAGATACGCAGTATTTT. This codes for CASSLGGLAGDTQYF.

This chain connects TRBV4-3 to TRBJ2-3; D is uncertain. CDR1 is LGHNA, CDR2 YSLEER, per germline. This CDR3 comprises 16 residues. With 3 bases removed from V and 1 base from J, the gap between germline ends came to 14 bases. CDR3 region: CASSHGLGGGTDTQYF. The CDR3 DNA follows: TGCGCCAGCAGCCACGGTCTAGGCGGAGGCACAGATACGCAGTATTTT.

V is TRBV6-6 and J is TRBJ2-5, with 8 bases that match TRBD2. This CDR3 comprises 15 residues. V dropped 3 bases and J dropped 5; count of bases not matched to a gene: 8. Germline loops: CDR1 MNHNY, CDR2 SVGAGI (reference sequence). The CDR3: CASSYWVAGTETQYF. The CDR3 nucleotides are TGTGCCAGCAGTTATTGGGTAGCGGGAACGGAGACCCAGTACTTC.

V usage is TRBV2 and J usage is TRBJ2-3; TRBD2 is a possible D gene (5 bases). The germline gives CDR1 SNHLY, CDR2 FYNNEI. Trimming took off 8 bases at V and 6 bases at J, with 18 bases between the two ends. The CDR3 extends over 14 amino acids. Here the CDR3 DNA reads TGTGCCAGCCGATCCCGGGGTGGGAAGGATACGCAGTATTTT. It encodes CASRSRGGKDTQYF. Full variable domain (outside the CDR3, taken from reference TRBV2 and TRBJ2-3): EPEVTQTPSHQVTQMGQEVILRCVPISNHLYFYWYRQILGQKVEFLVSFYNNEISEKSEIFDDQFSVERPDGSNFTLKIRSTKLEDSAMYFCASRSRGGKDTQYFGPGTRLTVL.

For the CDR3, the DNA is TGCGCCAGCAGCCAGGGACTAGCGGGATATCAAGGCTCCTACAATGAGCAGTTCTTC. This gives the protein CASSQGLAGYQGSYNEQFF. The chain combines TRBV5-1 with TRBJ2-1, with 13 bases that match TRBD2. In germline, CDR1 is SGHRS, CDR2 YFSETQ. The CDR3 sequence is 19 residues long. The trim removed 4 bases at V and 0 bases at J, leaving 10 bases unmatched.

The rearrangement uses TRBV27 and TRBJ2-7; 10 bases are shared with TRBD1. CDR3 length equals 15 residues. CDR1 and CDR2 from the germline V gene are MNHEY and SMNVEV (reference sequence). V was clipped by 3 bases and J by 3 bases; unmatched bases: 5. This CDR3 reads CASSFSTGGLYEQYF. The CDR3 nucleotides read TGTGCCAGCAGTTTTTCGACAGGGGGCCTCTACGAGCAGTACTTC.

The CDR3 sequence: CASSMAGGYEQFF. CDR3 sequence (DNA): TGTGCCAGTAGTATGGCAGGGGGCTATGAGCAGTTCTTC. This chain joins TRBV19 and TRBJ2-1; 8 bases align to TRBD1. This CDR3 spans 13 amino acids. Germline V lookup: CDR1 LNHDA, CDR2 SQIVND (reference sequence). V lost 3 bases to trimming and J lost 8 bases; unmatched junction nucleotides: 3.

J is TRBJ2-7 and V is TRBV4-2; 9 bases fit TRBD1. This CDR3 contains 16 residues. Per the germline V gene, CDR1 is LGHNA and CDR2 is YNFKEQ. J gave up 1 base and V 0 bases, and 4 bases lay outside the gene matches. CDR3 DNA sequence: TGTGCCAGCAGCCAAGACCAAGGGACAGGGTCCTACGAGCAGTACTTC. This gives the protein CASSQDQGTGSYEQYF.

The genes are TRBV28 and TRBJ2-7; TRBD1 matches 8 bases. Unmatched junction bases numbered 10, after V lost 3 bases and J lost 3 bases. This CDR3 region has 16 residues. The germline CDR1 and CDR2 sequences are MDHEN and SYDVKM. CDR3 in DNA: TGTGCCAGCAGTTTGACAGGGGCTGCAAGTTTCTACGAGCAGTACTTC. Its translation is CASSLTGAASFYEQYF.

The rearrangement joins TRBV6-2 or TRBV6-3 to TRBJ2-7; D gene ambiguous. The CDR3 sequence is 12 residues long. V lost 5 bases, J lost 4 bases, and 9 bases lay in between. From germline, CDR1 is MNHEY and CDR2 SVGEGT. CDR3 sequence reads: CASSQSRYEQYF. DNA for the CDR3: TGTGCCAGCAGTCAGTCCCGATACGAGCAGTACTTC.

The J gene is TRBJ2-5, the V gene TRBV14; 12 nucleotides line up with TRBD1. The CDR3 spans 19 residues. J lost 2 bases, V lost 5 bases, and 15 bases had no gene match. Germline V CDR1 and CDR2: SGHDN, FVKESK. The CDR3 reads CASSAARDRGRGGQETQYF. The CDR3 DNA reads TGTGCCAGCAGCGCGGCCCGGGACAGGGGGCGAGGAGGGCAAGAGACCCAGTACTTC.

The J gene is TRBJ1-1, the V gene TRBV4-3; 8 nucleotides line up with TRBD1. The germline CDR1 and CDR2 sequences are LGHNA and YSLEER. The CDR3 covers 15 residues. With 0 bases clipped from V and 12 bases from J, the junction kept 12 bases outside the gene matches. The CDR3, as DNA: TGCGCCAGCAGCCAAGATCTGTTGAGACAGGGGTCCCCTTTCTTT. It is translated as CASSQDLLRQGSPFF.

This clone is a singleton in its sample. CDR3 sequence reads: CASSHAVYGYTF. The CDR3, as DNA: TGTGCCAGCAGTCACGCGGTCTATGGCTACACCTTC. The chain recombines TRBV6-5 with TRBJ1-2; unclear D gene. CDR1 is MNHEY and CDR2 is SVGAGI in the germline V gene. The V and J ends lost 5 bases and 4 bases respectively, with 8 bases between them. This CDR3 contains 12 residues.

As DNA, the CDR3 is TGTGCCAGCTCACCCAAACTTTCAGGGACCGGGGAGCTGTTTTTT. Encoded protein: CASSPKLSGTGELFF. The genes are TRBV18 and TRBJ2-2, with a weak D call TRBD1 (5 bases). The germline CDR1 and CDR2 sequences are KGHSH and LQKENI. The CDR3 length is 15 residues. Deletions cut 3 bases from V and 5 bases from J, with 13 bases between.

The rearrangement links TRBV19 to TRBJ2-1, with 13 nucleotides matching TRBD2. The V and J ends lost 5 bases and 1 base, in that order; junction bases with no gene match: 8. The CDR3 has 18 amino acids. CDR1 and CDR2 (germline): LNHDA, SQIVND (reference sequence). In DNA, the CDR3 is TGTGCCAGTAGTCGGACTAGCGGGAGTAACCCTTCCTACAATGAGCAGTTCTTC. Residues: CASSRTSGSNPSYNEQFF.

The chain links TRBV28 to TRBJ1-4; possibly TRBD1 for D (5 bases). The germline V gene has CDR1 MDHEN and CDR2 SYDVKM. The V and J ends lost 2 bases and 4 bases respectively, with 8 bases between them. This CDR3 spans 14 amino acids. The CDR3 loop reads CASSLEGVNEKLFF. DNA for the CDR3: TGTGCCAGCAGTTTAGAAGGGGTTAATGAAAAACTGTTTTTT. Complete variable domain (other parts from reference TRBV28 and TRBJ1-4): DVKVTQSSRYLVKRTGEKVFLECVQDMDHENMFWYRQDPGLGLRLIYFSYDVKMKEKGDIPEGYSVSREKKERFSLILESASTNQTSMYLCASSLEGVNEKLFFGSGTQLSVL.

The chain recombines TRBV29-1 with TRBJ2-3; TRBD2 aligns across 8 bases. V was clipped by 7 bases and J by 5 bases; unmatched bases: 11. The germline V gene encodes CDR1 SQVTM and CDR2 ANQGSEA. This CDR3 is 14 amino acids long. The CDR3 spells CSAAQAGAGDTQYF. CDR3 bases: TGCAGCGCCGCCCAAGCGGGAGCCGGAGATACGCAGTATTTT.

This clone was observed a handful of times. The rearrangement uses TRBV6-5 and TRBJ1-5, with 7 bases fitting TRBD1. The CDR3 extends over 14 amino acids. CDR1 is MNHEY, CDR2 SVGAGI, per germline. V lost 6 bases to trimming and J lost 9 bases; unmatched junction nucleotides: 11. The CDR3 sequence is CASRMDRLEGPQHF. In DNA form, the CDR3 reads TGTGCCAGCAGGATGGACAGGCTGGAGGGGCCCCAGCATTTT.

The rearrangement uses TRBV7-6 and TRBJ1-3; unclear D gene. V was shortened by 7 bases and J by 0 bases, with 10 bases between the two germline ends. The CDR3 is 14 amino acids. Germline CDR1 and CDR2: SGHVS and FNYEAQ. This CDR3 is CASTSGSSGNTIYF. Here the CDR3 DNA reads TGTGCCAGCACCTCAGGATCCTCTGGAAACACCATATATTTT.

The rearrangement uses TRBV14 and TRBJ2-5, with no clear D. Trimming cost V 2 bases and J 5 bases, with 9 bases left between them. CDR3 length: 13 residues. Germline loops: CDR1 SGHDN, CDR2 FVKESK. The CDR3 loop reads CASSQNRRETQYF. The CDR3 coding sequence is TGTGCCAGCAGCCAAAATCGGCGGGAGACCCAGTACTTC.

The CDR3 DNA follows: TGTGCCACCAGTGATCCAAGGGGACAGGATTACTTC. Its protein is CATSDPRGQDYF. This chain links TRBV24-1 with TRBJ2-7; 8 bases match TRBD1. V shed 3 bases, J shed 13 bases, and the junction held 7 bases outside the gene matches. CDR3 size: 12 residues. Germline V CDR1 and CDR2: KGHDR, SFDVKD.

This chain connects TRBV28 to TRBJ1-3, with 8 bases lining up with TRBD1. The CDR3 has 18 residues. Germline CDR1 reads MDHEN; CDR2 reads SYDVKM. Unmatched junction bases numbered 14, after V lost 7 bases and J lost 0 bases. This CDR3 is CASTSPGQVGSSGNTIYF. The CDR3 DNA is TGTGCCAGCACGTCTCCGGGACAGGTCGGAAGCTCTGGAAACACCATATATTTT.

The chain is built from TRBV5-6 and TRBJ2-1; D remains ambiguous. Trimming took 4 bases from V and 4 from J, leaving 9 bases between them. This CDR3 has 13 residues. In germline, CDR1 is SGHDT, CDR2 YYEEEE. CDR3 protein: CASSRDGYNEQFF. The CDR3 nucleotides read TGTGCCAGCAGCCGCGACGGGTACAATGAGCAGTTCTTC.

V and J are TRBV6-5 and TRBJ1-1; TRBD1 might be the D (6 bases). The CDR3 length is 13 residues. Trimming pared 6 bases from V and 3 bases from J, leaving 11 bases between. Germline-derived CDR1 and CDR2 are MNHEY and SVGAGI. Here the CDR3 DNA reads TGTGCCAGCAGAATTAACAGGGACACTGAAGCTTTCTTT. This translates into CASRINRDTEAFF.

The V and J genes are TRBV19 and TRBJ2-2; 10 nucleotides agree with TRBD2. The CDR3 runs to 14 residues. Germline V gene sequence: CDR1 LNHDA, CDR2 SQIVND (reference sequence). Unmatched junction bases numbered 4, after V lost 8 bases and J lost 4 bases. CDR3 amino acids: CASQRGGSTGELFF. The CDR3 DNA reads TGTGCCAGTCAGCGGGGGGGCTCCACCGGGGAGCTGTTTTTT.

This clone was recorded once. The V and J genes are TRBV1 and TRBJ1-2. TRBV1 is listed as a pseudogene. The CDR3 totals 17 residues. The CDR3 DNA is TGCACCAGCAGCCAAGACAAGCGTTATAAGGTCTCCTATGGCTACACCTTC. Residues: CTSSQDKRYKVSYGYTF.

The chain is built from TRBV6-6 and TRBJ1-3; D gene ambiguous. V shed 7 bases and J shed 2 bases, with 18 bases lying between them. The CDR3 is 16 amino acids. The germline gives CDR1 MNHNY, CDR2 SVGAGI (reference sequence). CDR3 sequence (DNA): TGTGCCAGCACCCCCTGGGTGGAGCCCCCTGGAAACACCATATATTTT. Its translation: CASTPWVEPPGNTIYF.

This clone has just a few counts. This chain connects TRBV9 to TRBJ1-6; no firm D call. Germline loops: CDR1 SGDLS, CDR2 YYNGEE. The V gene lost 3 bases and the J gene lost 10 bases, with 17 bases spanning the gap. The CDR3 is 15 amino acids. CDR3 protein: CASSAERRPGSPLHF. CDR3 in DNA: TGTGCCAGCAGCGCCGAACGGAGGCCCGGGTCACCCCTCCACTTT.

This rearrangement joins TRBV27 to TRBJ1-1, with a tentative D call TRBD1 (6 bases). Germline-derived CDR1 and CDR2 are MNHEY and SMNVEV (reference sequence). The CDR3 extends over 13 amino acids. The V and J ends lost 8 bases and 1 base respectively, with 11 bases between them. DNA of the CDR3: TGTGCCAGCCAAAACAGGGAGAACACTGAAGCTTTCTTT. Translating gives CASQNRENTEAFF.